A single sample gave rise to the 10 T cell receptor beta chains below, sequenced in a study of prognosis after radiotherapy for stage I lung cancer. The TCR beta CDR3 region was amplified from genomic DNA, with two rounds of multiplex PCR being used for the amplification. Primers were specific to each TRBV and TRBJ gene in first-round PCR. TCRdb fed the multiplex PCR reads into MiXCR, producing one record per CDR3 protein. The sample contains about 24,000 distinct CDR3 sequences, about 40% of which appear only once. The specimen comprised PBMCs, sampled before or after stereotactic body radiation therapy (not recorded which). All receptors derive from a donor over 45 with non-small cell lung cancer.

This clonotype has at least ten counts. This chain's CDR3 is CASRGLTDTQYF. CDR3 nucleotide sequence: TGTGCCAGCAGGGGACTGACAGATACGCAGTATTTT. The gene calls are TRBV6-1 and TRBJ2-3; TRBD2 is a possible D gene (6 bases). Trimming removed 6 bases from V and 3 bases from J, with 7 bases in between. Germline V gene lookup returns CDR1 MNHNS and CDR2 SASEGT. This CDR3 has 12 residues.

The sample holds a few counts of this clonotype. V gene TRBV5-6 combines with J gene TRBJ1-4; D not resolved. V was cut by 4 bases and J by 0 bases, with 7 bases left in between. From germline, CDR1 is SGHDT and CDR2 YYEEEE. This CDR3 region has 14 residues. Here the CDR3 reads CASSPITTNEKLFF. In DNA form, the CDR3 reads TGTGCCAGCAGCCCAATTACAACTAATGAAAAACTGTTTTTT.

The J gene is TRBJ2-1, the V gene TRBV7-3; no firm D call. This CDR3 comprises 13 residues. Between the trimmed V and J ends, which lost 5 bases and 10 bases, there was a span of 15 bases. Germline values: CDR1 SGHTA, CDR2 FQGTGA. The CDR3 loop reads CASSLILFDEQFF. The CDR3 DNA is TGTGCCAGCAGCCTAATCCTCTTTGACGAGCAGTTCTTC.

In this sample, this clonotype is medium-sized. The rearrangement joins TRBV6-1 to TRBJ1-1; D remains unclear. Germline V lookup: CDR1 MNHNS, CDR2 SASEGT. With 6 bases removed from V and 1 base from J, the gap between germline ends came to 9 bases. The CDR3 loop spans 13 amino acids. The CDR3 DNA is TGTGCCAGCAGCATGACGGGGAACACTGAAGCTTTCTTT. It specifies CASSMTGNTEAFF.

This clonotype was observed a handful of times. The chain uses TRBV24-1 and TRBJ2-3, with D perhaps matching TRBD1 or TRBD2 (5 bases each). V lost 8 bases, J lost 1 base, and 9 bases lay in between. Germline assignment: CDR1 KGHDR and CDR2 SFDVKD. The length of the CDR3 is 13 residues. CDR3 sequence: CATTGDGTDTQYF. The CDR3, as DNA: TGTGCCACCACCGGGGACGGCACAGATACGCAGTATTTT.

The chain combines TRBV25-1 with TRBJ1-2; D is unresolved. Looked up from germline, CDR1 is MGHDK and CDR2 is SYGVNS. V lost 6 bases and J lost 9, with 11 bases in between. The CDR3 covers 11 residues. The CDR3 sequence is CASSPVGCYTF. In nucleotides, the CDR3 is TGTGCCAGCAGCCCAGTGGGTTGCTACACCTTC.

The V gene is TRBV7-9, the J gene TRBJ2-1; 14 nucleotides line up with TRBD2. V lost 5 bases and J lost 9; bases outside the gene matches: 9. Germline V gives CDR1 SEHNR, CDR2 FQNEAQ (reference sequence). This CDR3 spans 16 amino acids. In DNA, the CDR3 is TGTGCCAGCAGCCCCGAGACTAGCGGGAGGGCCGGTGAGCAGTTCTTC. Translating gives CASSPETSGRAGEQFF.

CDR3 sequence reads: CASSFGGYGASADQETQYF. The CDR3 bases are TGTGCCAGCAGTTTTGGGGGTTATGGGGCCTCTGCGGACCAAGAGACCCAGTACTTC. This chain uses TRBV28 with TRBJ2-5; the D gene could be TRBD1 or TRBD2 (5 bases each). This CDR3 is built from 19 residues. V was cut by 3 bases and J by 0 bases, with 23 bases left in between. CDR1 and CDR2 (germline): MDHEN, SYDVKM.

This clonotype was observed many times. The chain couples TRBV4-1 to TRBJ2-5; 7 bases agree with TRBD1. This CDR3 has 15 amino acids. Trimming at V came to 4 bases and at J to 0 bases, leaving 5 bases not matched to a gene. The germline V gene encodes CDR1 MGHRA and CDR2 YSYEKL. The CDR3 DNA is TGCGCCAGCAGCCGACAGGGTAGCCACCAAGAGACCCAGTACTTC. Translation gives CASSRQGSHQETQYF.

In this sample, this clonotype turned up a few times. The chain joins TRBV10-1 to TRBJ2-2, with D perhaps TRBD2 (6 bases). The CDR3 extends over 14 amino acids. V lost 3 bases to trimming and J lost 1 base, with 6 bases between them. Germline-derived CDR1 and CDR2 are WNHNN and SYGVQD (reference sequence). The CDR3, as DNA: TGCGCCAGCAGTGACGGGGGGAACACCGGGGAGCTGTTTTTT. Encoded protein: CASSDGGNTGELFF.